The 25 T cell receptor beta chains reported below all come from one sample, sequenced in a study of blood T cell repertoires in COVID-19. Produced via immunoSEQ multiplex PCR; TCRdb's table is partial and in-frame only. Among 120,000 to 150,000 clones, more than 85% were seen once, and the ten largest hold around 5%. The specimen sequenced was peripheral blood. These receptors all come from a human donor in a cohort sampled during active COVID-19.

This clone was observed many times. For the CDR3, the DNA is TGTGCCAGCAGTCCCAGTGGGTCAGCCGGGGACTATGGCTACACCTTC. Amino acids: CASSPSGSAGDYGYTF. The V gene is TRBV28, the J gene TRBJ1-2; D unclear. CDR1 is MDHEN and CDR2 is SYDVKM in the germline V gene. The V end lost 5 bases, the J end lost 3 bases, and 19 bases lay between the germline ends. This CDR3 comprises 16 residues.

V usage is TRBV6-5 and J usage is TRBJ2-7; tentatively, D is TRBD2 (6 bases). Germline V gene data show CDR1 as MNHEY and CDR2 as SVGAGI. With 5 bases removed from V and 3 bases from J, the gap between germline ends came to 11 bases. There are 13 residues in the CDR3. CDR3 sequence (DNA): TGTGCCAGCAGTCCCGGGACTGACTACGAGCAGTACTTC. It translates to CASSPGTDYEQYF.

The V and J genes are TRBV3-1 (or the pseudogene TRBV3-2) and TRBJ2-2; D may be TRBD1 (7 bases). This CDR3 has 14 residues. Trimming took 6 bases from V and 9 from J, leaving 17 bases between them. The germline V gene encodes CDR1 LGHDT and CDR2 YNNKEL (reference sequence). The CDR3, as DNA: TGTGCCAGCAGGATCCAGGGGGGAAGACGGGAGCTGTTTTTT. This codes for CASRIQGGRRELFF.

CDR3 amino acids: CASSSAGGGYTF. CDR3 nucleotides: TGTGCCAGCAGCTCCGCAGGGGGTGGCTACACCTTC. The V call is TRBV7-9, the J call TRBJ1-2, with 7 positions matching TRBD1. The CDR3 spans 12 residues. Germline V CDR1 and CDR2: SEHNR, FQNEAQ (reference sequence). Trimming at V came to 4 bases and at J to 7 bases, leaving 3 bases not matched to a gene.

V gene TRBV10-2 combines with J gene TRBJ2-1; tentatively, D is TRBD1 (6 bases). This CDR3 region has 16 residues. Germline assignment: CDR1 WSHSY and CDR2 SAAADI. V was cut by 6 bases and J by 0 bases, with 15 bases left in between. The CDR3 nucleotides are TGCGCCAGCAGCCTCCAGGGGATGAGCTCCTACAATGAGCAGTTCTTC. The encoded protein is CASSLQGMSSYNEQFF.

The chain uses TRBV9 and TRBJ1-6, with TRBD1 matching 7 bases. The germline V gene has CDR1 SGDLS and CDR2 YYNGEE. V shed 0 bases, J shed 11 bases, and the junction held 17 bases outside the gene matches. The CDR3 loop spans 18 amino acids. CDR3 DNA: TGTGCCAGCAGCGTAGGAAAGGAGGGGGCGCGCTCCCCCCCACCCCTCCACTTT. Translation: CASSVGKEGARSPPPLHF. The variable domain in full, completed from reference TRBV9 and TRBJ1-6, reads DSGVTQTPKHLITATGQRVTLRCSPRSGDLSVYWYQQSLDQGLQFLIQYYNGEERAKGNILERFSAQQFPDLHSELNLSSLELGDSALYFCASSVGKEGARSPPPLHFGNGTRLTVT.

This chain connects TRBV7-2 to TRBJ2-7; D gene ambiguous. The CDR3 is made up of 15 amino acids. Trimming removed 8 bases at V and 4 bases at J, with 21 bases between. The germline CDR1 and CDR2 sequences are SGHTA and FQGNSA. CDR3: CASSVMVGEDYEQYF. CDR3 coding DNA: TGTGCCAGCTCCGTTATGGTTGGTGAGGATTACGAGCAGTACTTC.

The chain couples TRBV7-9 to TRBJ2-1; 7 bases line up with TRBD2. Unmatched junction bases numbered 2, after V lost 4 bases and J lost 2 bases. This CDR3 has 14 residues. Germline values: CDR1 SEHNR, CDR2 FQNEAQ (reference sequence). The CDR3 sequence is CASSSAGPYNEQFF. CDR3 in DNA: TGTGCCAGCAGCTCAGCGGGGCCCTACAATGAGCAGTTCTTC.

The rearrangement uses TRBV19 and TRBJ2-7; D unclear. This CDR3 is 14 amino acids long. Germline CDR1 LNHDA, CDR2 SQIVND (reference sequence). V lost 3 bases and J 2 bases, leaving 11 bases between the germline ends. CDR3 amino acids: CASSIRGRTYEQYF. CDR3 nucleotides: TGTGCCAGTAGTATTCGCGGCAGAACCTACGAGCAGTACTTC.

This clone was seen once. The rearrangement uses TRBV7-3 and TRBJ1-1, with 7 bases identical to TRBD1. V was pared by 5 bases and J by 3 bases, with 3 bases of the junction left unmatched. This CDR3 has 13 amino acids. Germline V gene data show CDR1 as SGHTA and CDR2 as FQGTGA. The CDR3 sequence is CASSRRGDTEAFF. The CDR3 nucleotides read TGTGCCAGCAGCCGCAGGGGGGACACTGAAGCTTTCTTT. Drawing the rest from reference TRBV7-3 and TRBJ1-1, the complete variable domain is GAGVSQTPSNKVTEKGKYVELRCDPISGHTALYWYRQSLGQGPEFLIYFQGTGAADDSGLPNDRFFAVRPEGSVSTLKIQRTERGDSAVYLCASSRRGDTEAFFGQGTRLTVV.

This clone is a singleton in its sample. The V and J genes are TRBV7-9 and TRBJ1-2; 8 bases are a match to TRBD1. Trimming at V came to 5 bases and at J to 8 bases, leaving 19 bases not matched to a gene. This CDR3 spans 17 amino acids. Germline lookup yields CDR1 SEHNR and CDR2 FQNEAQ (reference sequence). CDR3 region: CASSDQRTGQGLGGYTF. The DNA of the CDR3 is TGTGCCAGCAGCGACCAGCGAACCGGACAGGGTTTGGGAGGCTACACCTTC.

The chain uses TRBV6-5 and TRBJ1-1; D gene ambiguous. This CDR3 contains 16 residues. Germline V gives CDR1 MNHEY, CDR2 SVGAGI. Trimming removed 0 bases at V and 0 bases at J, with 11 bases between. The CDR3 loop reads CASSYSLSGMNTEAFF. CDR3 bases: TGTGCCAGCAGTTACTCTTTATCTGGCATGAACACTGAAGCTTTCTTT.

The CDR3 region is CASTIKGPLETQYF. The CDR3 nucleotides read TGTGCCAGCACCATCAAGGGGCCTTTGGAGACCCAGTACTTC. This sequence joins TRBV2 and TRBJ2-5, with D maybe TRBD1 (5 bases). The CDR3 consists of 14 residues. Germline loops: CDR1 SNHLY, CDR2 FYNNEI. V lost 7 bases to trimming and J lost 5 bases, with 17 bases between them.

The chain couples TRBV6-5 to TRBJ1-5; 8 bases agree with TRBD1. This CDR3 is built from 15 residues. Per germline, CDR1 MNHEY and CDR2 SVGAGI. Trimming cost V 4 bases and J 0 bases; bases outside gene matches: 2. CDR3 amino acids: CASSLGTGSNQPQHF. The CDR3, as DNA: TGTGCCAGCAGTTTGGGGACAGGTAGCAATCAGCCCCAGCATTTT.

The CDR3 DNA follows: TGTGCCTGGAGTCAACCTAGCGGTGATACGCAGTATTTT. It encodes CAWSQPSGDTQYF. J is TRBJ2-3 and V is TRBV30, with TRBD2 identical over 7 bases. The CDR3 length is 13 residues. The germline CDR1 and CDR2 sequences are GTSNPN and SVGIG (reference sequence). J gave up 6 bases and V 2 bases, and 5 bases lay outside the gene matches.

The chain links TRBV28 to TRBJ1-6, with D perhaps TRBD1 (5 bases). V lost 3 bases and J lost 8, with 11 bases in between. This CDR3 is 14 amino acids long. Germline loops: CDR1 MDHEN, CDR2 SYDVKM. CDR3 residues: CASSFGGPDSPLHF. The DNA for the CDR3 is TGTGCCAGCAGTTTCGGGGGACCAGATTCACCCCTCCACTTT.

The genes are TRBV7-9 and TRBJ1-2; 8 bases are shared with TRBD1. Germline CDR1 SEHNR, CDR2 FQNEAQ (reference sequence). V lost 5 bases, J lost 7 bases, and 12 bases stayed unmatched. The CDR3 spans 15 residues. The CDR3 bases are TGTGCCAGCAGCCTAGGACAGGGAAAGCGATTTGGCTACACCTTC. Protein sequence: CASSLGQGKRFGYTF.

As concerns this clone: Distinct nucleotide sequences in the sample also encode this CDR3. Here the CDR3 reads CSARGGYEQYF. CDR3 nucleotide sequence: TGCAGTGCTAGGGGGGGATACGAGCAGTACTTC. V usage is TRBV20-1 and J usage is TRBJ2-7, with TRBD2 as a possible D gene (6 bases). The CDR3 spans 11 residues. Trimming removed 3 bases at V and 4 bases at J, with 7 bases between. Germline CDR1 reads DFQATT; CDR2 reads SNEGSKA (reference sequence).

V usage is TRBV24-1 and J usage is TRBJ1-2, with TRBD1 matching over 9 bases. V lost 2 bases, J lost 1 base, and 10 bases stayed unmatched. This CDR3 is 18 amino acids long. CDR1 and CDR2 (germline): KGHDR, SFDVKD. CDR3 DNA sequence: TGTGCCACCAGTGATTCAAGGACAGGGGTACAGGGTAACTATGGCTACACCTTC. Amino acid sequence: CATSDSRTGVQGNYGYTF.

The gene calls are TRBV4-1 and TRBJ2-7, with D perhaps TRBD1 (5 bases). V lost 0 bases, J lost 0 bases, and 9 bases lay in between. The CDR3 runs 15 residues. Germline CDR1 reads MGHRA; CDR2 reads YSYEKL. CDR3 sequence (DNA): TGCGCCAGCAGCCAAGAGCAGGGCTACTCCTACGAGCAGTACTTC. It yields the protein CASSQEQGYSYEQYF.

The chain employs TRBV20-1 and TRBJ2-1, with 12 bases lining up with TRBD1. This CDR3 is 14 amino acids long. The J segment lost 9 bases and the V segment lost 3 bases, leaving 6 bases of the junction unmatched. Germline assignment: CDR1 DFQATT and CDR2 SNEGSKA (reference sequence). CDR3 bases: TGCAGTGCTAGTCCGGGACAGGGGGCTAGTGAGCAGTTCTTC. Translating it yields CSASPGQGASEQFF.

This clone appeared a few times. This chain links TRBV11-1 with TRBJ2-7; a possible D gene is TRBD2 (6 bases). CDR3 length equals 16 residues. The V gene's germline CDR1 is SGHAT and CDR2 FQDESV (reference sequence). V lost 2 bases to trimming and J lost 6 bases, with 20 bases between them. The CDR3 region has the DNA TGTGCCAGCAGCTTAACGATTCAGGACGGGAGAGGCGAGCAGTACTTC. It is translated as CASSLTIQDGRGEQYF.

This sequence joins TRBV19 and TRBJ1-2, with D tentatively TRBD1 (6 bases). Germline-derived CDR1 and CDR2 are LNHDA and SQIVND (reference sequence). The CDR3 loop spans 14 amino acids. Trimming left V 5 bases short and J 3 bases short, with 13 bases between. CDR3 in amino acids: CASSHRDYDYGYTF. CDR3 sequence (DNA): TGTGCCAGTAGTCACAGGGATTACGACTATGGCTACACCTTC. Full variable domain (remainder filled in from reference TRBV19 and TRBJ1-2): DGGITQSPKYLFRKEGQNVTLSCEQNLNHDAMYWYRQDPGQGLRLIYYSQIVNDFQKGDIAEGYSVSREKKESFPLTVTSAQKNPTAFYLCASSHRDYDYGYTFGSGTRLTVV.

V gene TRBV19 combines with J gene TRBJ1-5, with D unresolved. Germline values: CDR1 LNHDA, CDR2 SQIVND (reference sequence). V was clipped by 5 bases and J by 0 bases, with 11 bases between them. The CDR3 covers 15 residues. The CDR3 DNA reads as TGTGCCAGTAGTCCTCCAGGATATAGCAATCAGCCCCAGCATTTT. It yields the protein CASSPPGYSNQPQHF.

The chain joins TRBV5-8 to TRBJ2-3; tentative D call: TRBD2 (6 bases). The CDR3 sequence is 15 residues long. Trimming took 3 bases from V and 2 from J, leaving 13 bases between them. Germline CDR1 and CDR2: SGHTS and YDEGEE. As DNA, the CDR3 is TGTGCCAGCAGCTCTGTTGGGGGGTACACAGATACGCAGTATTTT. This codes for CASSSVGGYTDTQYF.